These 32 T cell receptor beta chains were all obtained from the same sample, sequenced in a study of vaccination effects on CD4 cells after COVID-19. Prior to sequencing, the ViraFEST assay stimulated PBMC with viral peptide pools, which expanded the antigen-specific CD4+ T cells. Having been cultured for 9 to 11 days, the cells underwent CD4+ T cell isolation. Each vaccine recipient was nucleocapsid antibody negative and had no prior SARS-CoV-2 infection. Profiling relied on immunoSEQ multiplex PCR, and the TCRdb table lists in-frame clones only, not all of them. The top ten hold about a sixth of the sample, which has about 55,000 clones, around 70% seen once. Their target antigens are unknown. The sequenced sample was CD4+ T cells from PBMCs cultured with SARS-CoV-2 spike peptides, obtained before COVID-19 vaccination. The receptors were sampled from a human donor who received a COVID-19 vaccine.

The chain links TRBV3-1 (or the pseudogene TRBV3-2) to TRBJ2-5; no clear D gene. The germline V gene encodes CDR1 LGHDT and CDR2 YNNKEL (reference sequence). V was shortened by 2 bases and J by 2 bases, with 15 bases between the two germline ends. CDR3 length: 16 residues. This CDR3 reads CASSQNTLLLQETQYF. The CDR3 DNA reads as TGTGCCAGCAGCCAAAACACCCTACTGCTTCAAGAGACCCAGTACTTC.

The sample holds one count of this clone. The gene calls are TRBV7-9 and TRBJ1-1, with D hard to call. The CDR3 length is 13 residues. The ends were cut back, 1 base at V and 1 base at J, with 4 bases in the middle. From germline, CDR1 is SEHNR and CDR2 FQNEAQ (reference sequence). Written as DNA, the CDR3 is TGTGCCAGCAGCTTAGAACAGAACACTGAAGCTTTCTTT. This gives the protein CASSLEQNTEAFF.

In DNA, the CDR3 is TGTGCCAGCAGCCACCCCAGAGAGACCCAGTACTTC. Its protein product is CASSHPRETQYF. This chain connects TRBV3-1 (or the pseudogene TRBV3-2) to TRBJ2-5; D not certain. Germline values: CDR1 LGHDT, CDR2 YNNKEL (reference sequence). This CDR3 has 12 amino acids. Trimming removed 3 bases at V and 4 bases at J, with 6 bases between.

This clone was seen a single time. This rearrangement joins TRBV18 to TRBJ1-2, with 7 bases aligning to TRBD1. Trimming at V came to 2 bases and at J to 8 bases, leaving 8 bases not matched to a gene. The CDR3 has 14 amino acids. Germline-derived CDR1 and CDR2 are KGHSH and LQKENI. CDR3 amino acids: CASSPRQGIDGYTF. The CDR3, as DNA: TGTGCCAGCTCACCAAGACAGGGAATTGACGGCTACACCTTC.

V usage is TRBV2 and J usage is TRBJ2-5; 7 nucleotides agree with TRBD1. The CDR3 length is 15 residues. Germline loops: CDR1 SNHLY, CDR2 FYNNEI. J was trimmed by 8 bases and V by 5 bases; bases with no gene match: 14. The CDR3 spells CASSQGRDSLNTQYF. In DNA, the CDR3 is TGTGCCAGCAGTCAAGGCCGGGACAGCCTAAATACCCAGTACTTC.

This chain uses TRBV5-1 with TRBJ2-3, with D hard to call. CDR1 is SGHRS and CDR2 is YFSETQ in the germline V gene. The length of the CDR3 is 16 residues. The V end was cut by 0 bases, the J end by 0 bases, with 11 bases between. The CDR3 sequence is CASSLVGAPSTDTQYF. In nucleotides, the CDR3 is TGCGCCAGCAGCTTGGTAGGAGCTCCTAGCACAGATACGCAGTATTTT.

In this sample, this clone turned up a few times. J is TRBJ1-2 and V is TRBV20-1; the D is unclear. V shed 6 bases and J shed 7 bases, with 9 bases lying between them. Germline CDR1 and CDR2: DFQATT and SNEGSKA (reference sequence). CDR3 length equals 10 residues. This CDR3 reads CSAEEGGYTF. The CDR3 DNA reads TGCAGTGCGGAGGAGGGTGGCTACACCTTC.

By share, this clone counts as medium-sized. This same CDR3 is encoded by further DNA sequences in the sample. V gene TRBV7-9 combines with J gene TRBJ1-6; D call uncertain. The germline gives CDR1 SEHNR, CDR2 FQNEAQ (reference sequence). With 3 bases removed from V and 4 bases from J, the gap between germline ends came to 7 bases. This CDR3 comprises 14 residues. The CDR3 here is CASSLGNYNSPLHF. The CDR3 region has the DNA TGTGCCAGCAGCTTGGGGAATTATAATTCACCCCTCCACTTT.

The rearrangement uses TRBV6-1 and TRBJ2-7; 10 bases align to TRBD1. CDR3 length: 12 residues. Looked up from germline, CDR1 is MNHNS and CDR2 is SASEGT. The J segment lost 9 bases and the V segment lost 3 bases, leaving 2 bases of the junction unmatched. This chain's CDR3 is CASSETGGSQYF. The DNA for the CDR3 is TGTGCCAGCAGTGAGACAGGGGGCTCGCAGTACTTC.

The V and J genes are TRBV6-5 and TRBJ2-7; D might be TRBD2 (6 bases). Deletions cut 6 bases from V and 0 bases from J, with 15 bases between. This CDR3 is 15 amino acids long. Germline V CDR1 and CDR2: MNHEY, SVGAGI. CDR3 nucleotide sequence: TGTGCCAGCAGGAGGGACTTTGTTACCTCCTACGAGCAGTACTTC. Its translation: CASRRDFVTSYEQYF.

J is TRBJ2-7 and V is TRBV9; TRBD2 matches at 7 bases. The CDR3 has 15 amino acids. J lost 5 bases, V lost 0 bases, and 8 bases had no gene match. Germline CDR1 and CDR2: SGDLS and YYNGEE. CDR3 bases: TGTGCCAGCAGCGTAGTGGGAGGGGAGTCGGACGAGCAGTACTTC. This sequence encodes CASSVVGGESDEQYF.

The chain uses TRBV12-5 and TRBJ1-5; TRBD1 is a possible D gene (5 bases). Germline V gene lookup returns CDR1 LGHNT and CDR2 FRNRAP. V was clipped by 2 bases and J by 3 bases, with 17 bases between them. This CDR3 has 17 amino acids. CDR3 bases: TGTGCTAGTGGTTTGAGGGCGGGACGGGTATACAATCAGCCCCAGCATTTT. Its protein product is CASGLRAGRVYNQPQHF.

This clone was recorded a few times. This sequence joins TRBV30 and TRBJ1-3, with D unresolved. The CDR3 totals 11 residues. V was cut by 8 bases and J by 7 bases, with 12 bases left in between. CDR1 and CDR2 from the germline V gene are GTSNPN and SVGIG (reference sequence). CDR3 DNA: TGTGCCGGGGTCGGAGGTAACACCATATATTTT. Translating gives CAGVGGNTIYF.

This clone turned up a few times. J is TRBJ1-1 and V is TRBV6-4; tentative D call: TRBD1 (6 bases). V dropped 6 bases and J dropped 2 bases, with 13 bases sitting between them. The germline CDR1 and CDR2 sequences are MRHNA and SNTAGT. The CDR3 is 14 residues long. CDR3 sequence reads: CASRGGTLNTEAFF. CDR3 in DNA: TGTGCCAGCAGAGGGGGGACCTTAAACACTGAAGCTTTCTTT.

The chain recombines TRBV5-5 with TRBJ2-3; D gene uncertain. Germline CDR1 reads SGHKS; CDR2 reads YYEKEE (reference sequence). Trimming left V 2 bases short and J 6 bases short, with 13 bases between. CDR3 length equals 14 residues. The CDR3, as DNA: TGTGCCAGCAGCTTATCCGGGTTTACCGATACGCAGTATTTT. Translating it yields CASSLSGFTDTQYF.

Written as DNA, the CDR3 is TGTGCCAGCAGTTTATCGGGACAGGGGGTGATATATGGCTACACCTTC. It is translated as CASSLSGQGVIYGYTF. The J gene is TRBJ1-2, the V gene TRBV28, with TRBD1 matching 11 bases. In germline, CDR1 is MDHEN, CDR2 SYDVKM. V shed 1 base, J shed 5 bases, and the junction held 6 bases outside the gene matches. The CDR3 consists of 16 residues.

The chain carries TRBV28 and TRBJ2-7, with D possibly being TRBD2 (6 bases). V was shortened by 5 bases and J by 2 bases, with 25 bases between the two germline ends. This CDR3 has 18 amino acids. Germline CDR1 and CDR2: MDHEN and SYDVKM. Here the CDR3 reads CASSATGYPGSVPYEQYF. The CDR3 DNA follows: TGTGCCAGCAGTGCTACGGGGTACCCCGGGAGTGTACCCTACGAGCAGTACTTC.

The chain employs TRBV11-2 and TRBJ2-7; 8 bases are shared with TRBD1. The CDR3 runs 14 residues. J lost 6 bases, V lost 1 base, and 5 bases had no gene match. CDR1 is SGHAT, CDR2 FQNNGV, per germline. DNA for the CDR3: TGTGCCAGCAGCTTAGTCCCAGGGGGCGGCGAGCAGTACTTC. This codes for CASSLVPGGGEQYF.

This clone was counted once. The rearrangement links TRBV28 to TRBJ2-7; 10 bases are a match to TRBD1. The V and J ends lost 3 bases and 3 bases, in that order; junction bases with no gene match: 17. Germline V gene data show CDR1 as MDHEN and CDR2 as SYDVKM. There are 19 residues in the CDR3. The CDR3 spells CASSLTLRTGGPLSYEQYF. The CDR3 DNA follows: TGTGCCAGCAGTTTGACCCTAAGGACAGGGGGTCCCCTGAGCTACGAGCAGTACTTC.

V usage is TRBV5-1 and J usage is TRBJ2-3; perhaps D is TRBD1 or TRBD2 (6 bases each). Germline V gene data show CDR1 as SGHRS and CDR2 as YFSETQ. Trimming took 4 bases from V and 5 from J, leaving 17 bases between them. This CDR3 comprises 15 residues. CDR3 coding DNA: TGCGCCAGCAGCCCAGGTCCCGGGGGCCTAGATACGCAGTATTTT. Protein product: CASSPGPGGLDTQYF.

V gene TRBV6-5 combines with J gene TRBJ2-7; 8 nucleotides line up with TRBD1. The CDR3 runs 14 residues. Trimming at V came to 4 bases and at J to 1 base, leaving 3 bases not matched to a gene. Germline assignment: CDR1 MNHEY and CDR2 SVGAGI. In DNA, the CDR3 is TGTGCCAGCAGTTCCGGACAGGGTTCCTACGAGCAGTACTTC. This codes for CASSSGQGSYEQYF.

The V and J genes are TRBV9 and TRBJ2-5; D perhaps matches TRBD1 (5 bases). There are 14 residues in the CDR3. V was pared by 4 bases and J by 4 bases, with 14 bases between. Germline assignment: CDR1 SGDLS and CDR2 YYNGEE. CDR3 nucleotide sequence: TGTGCCAGCAGCTATGGGGCTAGGGGAGAGACCCAGTACTTC. Amino acid sequence: CASSYGARGETQYF.

The V call is TRBV20-1, the J call TRBJ1-2, with unresolved D. Germline V gives CDR1 DFQATT, CDR2 SNEGSKA (reference sequence). This CDR3 contains 13 residues. Trimming pared 3 bases from V and 4 bases from J, leaving 12 bases between. CDR3 DNA: TGCAGTGCTAGTCGAGGGATCAGCTATGGCTACACCTTC. It is translated as CSASRGISYGYTF.

V gene TRBV5-1 combines with J gene TRBJ2-5; a possible D gene is TRBD1 (7 bases). Germline assignment: CDR1 SGHRS and CDR2 YFSETQ. There are 15 residues in the CDR3. V was clipped by 6 bases and J by 4 bases, with 19 bases between them. CDR3 sequence: CASTQSGGLGETQYF. The CDR3 DNA follows: TGCGCCAGCACCCAGTCAGGGGGGCTCGGAGAGACCCAGTACTTC.

The chain employs TRBV5-4 and TRBJ2-3, with TRBD2 matching over 14 bases. The CDR3 runs to 16 residues. V shed 4 bases and J 2 bases; nucleotides not matched to a gene: 3. CDR1 is SGHNT and CDR2 is YYREEE in the germline V gene (reference sequence). In DNA form, the CDR3 reads TGTGCCAGCAGCGGGACTAGCGGGGGCACCACAGATACGCAGTATTTT. Translated: CASSGTSGGTTDTQYF.

V gene TRBV5-8 combines with J gene TRBJ2-1; the match to TRBD2 covers 11 bases. V lost 0 bases to trimming and J lost 8 bases; unmatched junction nucleotides: 16. Per germline, CDR1 SGHTS and CDR2 YDEGEE. This CDR3 contains 19 residues. The CDR3 sequence is CASSLGLAGGNWKKDEQFF. The CDR3 DNA sequence: TGTGCCAGCAGCTTGGGGCTAGCGGGGGGCAACTGGAAGAAGGATGAGCAGTTCTTC.

This chain joins TRBV5-4 and TRBJ1-2; no definite D call. There are 13 residues in the CDR3. CDR1 is SGHNT and CDR2 is YYREEE in the germline V gene (reference sequence). With 3 bases removed from V and 7 bases from J, the gap between germline ends came to 13 bases. This CDR3 is CASSYIGVSGYTF. DNA of the CDR3: TGTGCCAGCAGCTATATTGGGGTCTCTGGCTACACCTTC.

The rearrangement uses TRBV6-1 and TRBJ1-5; D ambiguous. This CDR3 comprises 19 residues. Per germline, CDR1 MNHNS and CDR2 SASEGT. Trimming took off 0 bases at V and 6 bases at J, with 24 bases between the two ends. CDR3 DNA sequence: TGTGCCAGCAGTGAAGCTTTCCGGAGGGTACTCCAAGAAGGTCAGCCCCAGCATTTT. This encodes CASSEAFRRVLQEGQPQHF.

CDR3 region: CASSARLAGGRQETQYF. The CDR3 DNA sequence: TGTGCCAGCAGCGCCCGACTAGCGGGGGGGCGTCAAGAGACCCAGTACTTC. The chain links TRBV7-9 to TRBJ2-5, with 14 bases fitting TRBD2. CDR1 and CDR2 (germline): SEHNR, FQNEAQ (reference sequence). Losses at the gene ends were 5 bases for V and 2 bases for J; bases not matched to a gene: 7. The CDR3 length is 17 residues.

This chain joins TRBV6-6 and TRBJ1-2, with a weak D call TRBD1 (5 bases). Deletions cut 0 bases from V and 8 bases from J, with 10 bases between. This CDR3 spans 13 amino acids. Germline V gene data show CDR1 as MNHNY and CDR2 as SVGAGI (reference sequence). CDR3 region: CASSYSKGNGYTF. The CDR3 bases are TGTGCCAGCAGTTACTCGAAGGGGAACGGCTACACCTTC.

The V call is TRBV24-1, the J call TRBJ2-1, with D unresolved. The CDR3 has 12 amino acids. Per germline, CDR1 KGHDR and CDR2 SFDVKD. Trimming took 7 bases from V and 10 from J, leaving 13 bases between them. The DNA of the CDR3 is TGTGCCACCAGCCATGCTTTGACCGAGCAGTTCTTC. Translating it yields CATSHALTEQFF.

The chain uses TRBV19 and TRBJ2-3; D uncertain. Germline CDR1 reads LNHDA; CDR2 reads SQIVND (reference sequence). The CDR3 runs 13 residues. V lost 1 base, J lost 4 bases, and 6 bases lay in between. CDR3 protein: CASSIGISDTQYF. The CDR3 DNA reads TGTGCCAGTAGTATAGGGATCTCAGATACGCAGTATTTT.